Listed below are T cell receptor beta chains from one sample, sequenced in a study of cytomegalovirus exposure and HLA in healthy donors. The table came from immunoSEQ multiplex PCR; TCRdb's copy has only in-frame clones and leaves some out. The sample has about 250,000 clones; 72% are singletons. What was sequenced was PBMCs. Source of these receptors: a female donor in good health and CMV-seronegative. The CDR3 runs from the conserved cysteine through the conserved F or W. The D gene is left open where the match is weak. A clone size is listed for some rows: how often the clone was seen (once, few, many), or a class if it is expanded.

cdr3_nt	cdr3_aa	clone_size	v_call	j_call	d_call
TGCGCCAGCAGCTTAGACCTAGCGGTAAATGAGCAGTTCTTC	CASSLDLAVNEQFF	-	TRBV5-1	TRBJ2-1	TRBD2
TGCGCCAGCAGCTTCGGGGGTGATGGAAACACCATATATTTT	CASSFGGDGNTIYF	-	TRBV5-1	TRBJ1-3	-
TGCGCCAGCAGCCCCTTAGGCTGGGCTAGCGGGAGATACGAGCAGTACTTC	CASSPLGWASGRYEQYF	-	TRBV5-1	TRBJ2-7	TRBD2
TGTGCCAGCAGTTCAGCGCTTAGCTCCTACAATGAGCAGTTCTTC	CASSSALSSYNEQFF	few	TRBV27	TRBJ2-1	-
TGTGCCAGCAGTGTTATAGGGGGCGTTCATCCGGCCGTTGGGGATGATACGCAGTATTTT	CASSVIGGVHPAVGDDTQYF	-	TRBV21-1	TRBJ2-3	-
TGTGCCAGTACCCCCGCCCGTCGGGAGACAGATACGCAGTATTTT	CASTPARRETDTQYF	-	TRBV19	TRBJ2-3	-
TGTGCCAGCAGAGCAGGGGGCGCGAGCACTGAAGCTTTCTTT	CASRAGGASTEAFF	few	TRBV28	TRBJ1-1	TRBD1
TGTGCCAGCAGTACCCGAGGCGATTTGAGTTGGTTCTTC	CASSTRGDLSWFF	-	TRBV27	TRBJ2-1	-
TGCGCCAGCAGCCAAGCGGGAGCCGGGGCCAACGTCCTGACTTTC	CASSQAGAGANVLTF	-	TRBV5-1	TRBJ2-6	TRBD2
TGTGCCAGCAGTTACTCGGCCGCCAGTCCCGGAAACACCATATATTTT	CASSYSAASPGNTIYF	-	TRBV6-5	TRBJ1-3	-
TGCGCCAGCAGCCCACGGGAGGGTTCCATGAACACTGAAGCTTTCTTT	CASSPREGSMNTEAFF	-	TRBV5-1	TRBJ1-1	-
TGTGCCAGCAGTTACTCGGATGGAGGCACCATATATTTT	CASSYSDGGTIYF	-	TRBV6-5	TRBJ1-3	-
TGTGCCAGCAGGGGGAGCTCAGGGGCGCAGTATTTT	CASRGSSGAQYF	once	TRBV7-9	TRBJ2-3	-
TGTGCCAGCCGCCAGGGACTTTCCTACAATGAGCAGTTCTTC	CASRQGLSYNEQFF	-	TRBV6-1	TRBJ2-1	-
TGTGCCAGCAGCTCCGGGACTAGCACAGATACGCAGTATTTT	CASSSGTSTDTQYF	-	TRBV6-6	TRBJ2-3	-
TGTGCCAGCAGCTTGTGGGGAGTATATGGCTACACCTTC	CASSLWGVYGYTF	-	TRBV5-6	TRBJ1-2	-
TGTGCCAGCAGCCCAACACCGGGACTAGCGGACTCATACGAGCAGTACTTC	CASSPTPGLADSYEQYF	-	TRBV5-4	TRBJ2-7	TRBD2
TGTGCCAGCGGACCAGGACAGCCCACAGATACGCAGTATTTT	CASGPGQPTDTQYF	few	TRBV25-1	TRBJ2-3	-
TGTGCCAGTAGTATACGGGAGGGCTACAATGAGCAGTTCTTC	CASSIREGYNEQFF	-	TRBV19	TRBJ2-1	TRBD2
TGTGCCAGCAGCTTAGCAGGGCAGGGTGCTTTCTTT	CASSLAGQGAFF	few	TRBV7-9	TRBJ1-1	-
TGTGCCAGCAGCCCGAGGGTTGCGGTTTCCTACGAGCAGTACTTC	CASSPRVAVSYEQYF	-	TRBV7-2	TRBJ2-7	-
TGTGCCTCTTGGGACAGGGGGCGCGCGAGTACTGAAGCTTTCTTT	CASWDRGRASTEAFF	-	TRBV19	TRBJ1-1	TRBD1
TGCGCCAGCAGCTTAATAGCCAATGAGCAGTTCTTC	CASSLIANEQFF	-	TRBV5-1	TRBJ2-1	-
TGTGCCATCAGTGTCGAGGGCAAGGGCGAGCAGTACTTC	CAISVEGKGEQYF	-	TRBV10-3	TRBJ2-7	-
TGTGCCAGCAGCTTGGGACAGATGACTGAAGCTTTCTTT	CASSLGQMTEAFF	-	TRBV11-2	TRBJ1-1	TRBD1
TGCGCCAGCAGCTTGGTATGGGGAGGAGAGACCCAGTACTTC	CASSLVWGGETQYF	-	TRBV5-1	TRBJ2-5	-
TGTGCCAGCAGCTCTTCCGGTAGCGCAGATACGCAGTATTTT	CASSSSGSADTQYF	-	TRBV7-3	TRBJ2-3	-
TGTGCCAGCAGCTTACTGCCAGAGGTCGCAAAAAACATTCAGTACTTC	CASSLLPEVAKNIQYF	-	TRBV7-2	TRBJ2-4	-
TGTGCCAGCAGCCCCTATCCCCAGGGGTTCACAGATACGCAGTATTTT	CASSPYPQGFTDTQYF	few	TRBV7-8	TRBJ2-3	-